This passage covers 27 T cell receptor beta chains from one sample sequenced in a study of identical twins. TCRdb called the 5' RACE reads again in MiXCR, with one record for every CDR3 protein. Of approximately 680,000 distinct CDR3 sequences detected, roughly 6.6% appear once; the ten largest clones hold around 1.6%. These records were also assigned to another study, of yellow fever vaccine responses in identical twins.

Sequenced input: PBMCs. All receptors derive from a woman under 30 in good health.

The CDR3 is CASTSSPGAAQETQYF. The CDR3 coding sequence is TGTGCCAGCACCTCTTCGCCGGGCGCCGCACAAGAGACCCAGTACTTC. The J gene is TRBJ2-5, the V gene TRBV27; D not certain. There are 16 residues in the CDR3. The germline gives CDR1 MNHEY, CDR2 SMNVEV (reference sequence). Trimming took 7 bases from V and 2 from J, leaving 20 bases between them.

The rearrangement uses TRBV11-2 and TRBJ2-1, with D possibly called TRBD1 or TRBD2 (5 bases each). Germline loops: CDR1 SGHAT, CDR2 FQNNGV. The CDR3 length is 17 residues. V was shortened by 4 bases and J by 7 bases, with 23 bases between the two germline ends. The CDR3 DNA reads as TGTGCCAGCAGCTCAACCCGGGGCGGAGAGCACCGTAATGAGCAGTTCTTC. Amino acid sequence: CASSSTRGGEHRNEQFF.

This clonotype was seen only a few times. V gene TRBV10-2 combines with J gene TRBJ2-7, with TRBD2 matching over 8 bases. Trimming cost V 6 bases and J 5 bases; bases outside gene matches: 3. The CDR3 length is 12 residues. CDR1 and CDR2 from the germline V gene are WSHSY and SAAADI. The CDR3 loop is CASRTSDHEQYF. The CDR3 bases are TGCGCCAGCAGGACTAGCGACCACGAGCAGTACTTC.

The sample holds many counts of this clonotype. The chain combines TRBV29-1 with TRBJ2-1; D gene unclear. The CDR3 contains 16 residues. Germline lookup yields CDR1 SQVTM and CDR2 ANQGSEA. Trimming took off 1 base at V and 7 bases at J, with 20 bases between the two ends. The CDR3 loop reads CSVEGRYDHLGNEQFF. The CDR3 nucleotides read TGCAGCGTTGAAGGTCGGTATGACCACCTCGGTAATGAGCAGTTCTTC.

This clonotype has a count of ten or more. For the CDR3, the DNA is TGTGCCAGCAGTAGCCCCGGGACGGGTGGAAACACCATATATTTT. Translation gives CASSSPGTGGNTIYF. V usage is TRBV6-1 and J usage is TRBJ1-3, with D perhaps matching TRBD1 (5 bases). Between the trimmed V and J ends, which lost 5 bases and 3 bases, there was a span of 14 bases. The CDR3 covers 15 residues. Per germline, CDR1 MNHNS and CDR2 SASEGT.

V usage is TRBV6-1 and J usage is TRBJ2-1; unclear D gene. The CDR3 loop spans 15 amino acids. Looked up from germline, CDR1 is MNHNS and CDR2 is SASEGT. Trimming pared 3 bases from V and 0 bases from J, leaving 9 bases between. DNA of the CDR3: TGTGCCAGCAGTGAGGGCAGGAGCTCCTACAATGAGCAGTTCTTC. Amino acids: CASSEGRSSYNEQFF.

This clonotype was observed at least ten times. This CDR3 is CASSLFRGYEQYV. CDR3 DNA: TGTGCCAGCAGCTTGTTCAGGGGCTACGAGCAGTACGTC. The chain recombines TRBV7-8 with TRBJ2-7; perhaps TRBD1 as D (6 bases). CDR1 SGHVS and CDR2 FQNEAQ come from the germline V gene. The V end lost 3 bases, the J end lost 3 bases, and 9 bases lay between the germline ends. The CDR3 runs 13 residues.

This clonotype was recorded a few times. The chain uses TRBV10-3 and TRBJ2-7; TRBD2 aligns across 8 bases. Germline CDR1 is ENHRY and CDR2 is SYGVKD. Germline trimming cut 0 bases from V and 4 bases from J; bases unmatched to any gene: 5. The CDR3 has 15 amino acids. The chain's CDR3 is CAISESGSGSYEQYF. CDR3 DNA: TGTGCCATCAGTGAGTCGGGGAGCGGGAGTTACGAGCAGTACTTC.

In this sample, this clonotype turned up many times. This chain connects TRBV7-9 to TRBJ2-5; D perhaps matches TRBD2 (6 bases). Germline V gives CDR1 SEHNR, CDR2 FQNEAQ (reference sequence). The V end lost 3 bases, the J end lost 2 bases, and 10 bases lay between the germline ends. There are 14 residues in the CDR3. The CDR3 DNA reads TGTGCCAGCAGCTTGGGACTTGATCAAGAGACCCAGTACTTC. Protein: CASSLGLDQETQYF.

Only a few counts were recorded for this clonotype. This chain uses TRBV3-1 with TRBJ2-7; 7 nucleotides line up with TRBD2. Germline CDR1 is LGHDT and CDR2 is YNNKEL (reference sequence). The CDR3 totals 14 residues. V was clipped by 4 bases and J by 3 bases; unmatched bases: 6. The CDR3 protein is CASSRISGNYEQYF. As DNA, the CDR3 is TGTGCCAGCAGCCGTATCAGCGGGAACTACGAGCAGTACTTC.

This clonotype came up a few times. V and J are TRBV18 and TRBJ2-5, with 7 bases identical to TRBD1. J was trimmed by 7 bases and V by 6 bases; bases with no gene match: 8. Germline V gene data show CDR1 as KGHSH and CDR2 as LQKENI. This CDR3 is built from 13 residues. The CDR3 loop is CASSRQGDGTQYF. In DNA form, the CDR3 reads TGTGCCAGCTCCAGACAGGGCGACGGGACCCAGTACTTC.

This CDR3 is CASSLAEAGFTQYF. The DNA of the CDR3 is TGTGCCAGCAGTTTAGCAGAGGCAGGGTTTACGCAGTATTTT. The genes are TRBV12-3 or TRBV12-4 and TRBJ2-3; D perhaps matches TRBD1 (5 bases). The length of the CDR3 is 14 residues. V lost 0 bases and J lost 8, with 12 bases in between.

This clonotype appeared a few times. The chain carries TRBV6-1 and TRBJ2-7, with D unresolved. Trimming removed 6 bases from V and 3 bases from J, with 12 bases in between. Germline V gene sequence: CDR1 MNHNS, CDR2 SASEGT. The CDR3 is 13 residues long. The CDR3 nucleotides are TGTGCCAGCAGGGCCATTAACGACTACGAGCAGTACTTC. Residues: CASRAINDYEQYF.

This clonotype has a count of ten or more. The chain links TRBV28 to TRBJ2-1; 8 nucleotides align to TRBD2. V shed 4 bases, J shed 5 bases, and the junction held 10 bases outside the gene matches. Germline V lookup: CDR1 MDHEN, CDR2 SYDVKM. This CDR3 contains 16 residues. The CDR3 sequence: CASSSPLADLDNEQFF. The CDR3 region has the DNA TGTGCCAGCAGTTCCCCACTAGCGGACTTAGACAATGAGCAGTTCTTC.

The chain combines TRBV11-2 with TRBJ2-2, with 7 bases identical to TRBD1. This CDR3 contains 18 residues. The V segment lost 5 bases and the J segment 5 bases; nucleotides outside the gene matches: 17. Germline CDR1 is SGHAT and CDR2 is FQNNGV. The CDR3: CASSPLSGTAVLTGELFF. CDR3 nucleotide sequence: TGTGCCAGCAGCCCCCTTTCCGGGACAGCGGTTTTGACCGGGGAGCTGTTTTTT.

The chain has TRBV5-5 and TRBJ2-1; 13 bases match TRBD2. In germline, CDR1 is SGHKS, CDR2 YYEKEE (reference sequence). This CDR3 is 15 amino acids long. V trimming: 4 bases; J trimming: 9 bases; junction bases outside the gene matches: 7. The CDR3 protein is CASSIWTSGGGEQFF. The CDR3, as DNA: TGTGCCAGCAGCATATGGACTAGCGGGGGCGGTGAGCAGTTCTTC.

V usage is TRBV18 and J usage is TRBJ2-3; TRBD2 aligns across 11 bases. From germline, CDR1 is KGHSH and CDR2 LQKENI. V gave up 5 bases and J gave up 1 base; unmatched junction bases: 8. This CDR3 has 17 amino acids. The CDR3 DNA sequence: TGTGCCAGCTCATCCTTGGGACTAGCGGTGGGCACAGATACGCAGTATTTT. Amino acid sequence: CASSSLGLAVGTDTQYF. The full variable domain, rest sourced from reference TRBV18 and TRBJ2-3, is NAGVMQNPRHLVRRRGQEARLRCSPMKGHSHVYWYRQLPEEGLKFMVYLQKENIIDESGMPKERFSAEFPKEGPSILRIQQVVRGDSAAYFCASSSLGLAVGTDTQYFGPGTRLTVL.

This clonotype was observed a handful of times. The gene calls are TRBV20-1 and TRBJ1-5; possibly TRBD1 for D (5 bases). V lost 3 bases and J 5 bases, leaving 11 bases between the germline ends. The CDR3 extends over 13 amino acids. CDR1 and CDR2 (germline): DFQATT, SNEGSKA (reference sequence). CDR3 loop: CSASTQGHQPQHF. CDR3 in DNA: TGCAGTGCTAGTACCCAGGGCCATCAGCCCCAGCATTTT.

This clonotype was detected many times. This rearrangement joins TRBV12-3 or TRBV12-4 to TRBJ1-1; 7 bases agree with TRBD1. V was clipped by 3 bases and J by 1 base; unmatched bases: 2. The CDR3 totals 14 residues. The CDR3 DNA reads TGTGCCAGCAGTTTGTGGGACAGGAACACTGAAGCTTTCTTT. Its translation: CASSLWDRNTEAFF.

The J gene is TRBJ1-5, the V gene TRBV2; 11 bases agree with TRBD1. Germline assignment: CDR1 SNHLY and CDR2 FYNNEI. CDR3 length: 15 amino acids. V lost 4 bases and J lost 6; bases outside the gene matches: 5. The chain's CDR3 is CASSGGQGAFQPQHF. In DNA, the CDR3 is TGTGCCAGCAGTGGTGGACAGGGGGCATTTCAGCCCCAGCATTTT.

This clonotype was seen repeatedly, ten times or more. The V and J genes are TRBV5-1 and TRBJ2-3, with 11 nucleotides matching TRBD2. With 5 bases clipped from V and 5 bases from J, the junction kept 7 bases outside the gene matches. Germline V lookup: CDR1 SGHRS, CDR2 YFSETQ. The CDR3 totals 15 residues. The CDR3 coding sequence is TGCGCCAGCAGGACTAGCGGGGAAACGGTAGATACGCAGTATTTT. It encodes CASRTSGETVDTQYF.

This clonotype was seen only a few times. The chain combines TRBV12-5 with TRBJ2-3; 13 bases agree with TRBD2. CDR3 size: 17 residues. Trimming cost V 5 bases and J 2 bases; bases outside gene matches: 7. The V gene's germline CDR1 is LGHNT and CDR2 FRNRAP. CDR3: CASGPGLAGVATDTQYF. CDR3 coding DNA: TGTGCTAGTGGTCCAGGACTAGCGGGAGTCGCCACAGATACGCAGTATTTT.

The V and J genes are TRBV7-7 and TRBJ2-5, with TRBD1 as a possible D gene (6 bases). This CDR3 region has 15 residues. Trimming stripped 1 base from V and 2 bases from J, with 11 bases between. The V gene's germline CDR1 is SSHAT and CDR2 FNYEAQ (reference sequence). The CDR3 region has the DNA TGTGCCAGCAGCTTAGGGGGGACAAGACAAGAGACCCAGTACTTC. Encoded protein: CASSLGGTRQETQYF. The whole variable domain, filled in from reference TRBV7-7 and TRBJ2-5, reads GAGVSQSPRYKVTKRGQDVTLRCDPISSHATLYWYQQALGQGPEFLTYFNYEAQPDKSGLPSDRFSAERPEGSISTLTIQRTEQRDSAMYRCASSLGGTRQETQYFGPGTRLLVL.

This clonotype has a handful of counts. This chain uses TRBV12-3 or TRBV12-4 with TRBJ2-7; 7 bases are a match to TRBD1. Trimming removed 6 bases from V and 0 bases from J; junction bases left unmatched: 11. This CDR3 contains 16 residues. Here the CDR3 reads CASSLSGTVSSYEQYF. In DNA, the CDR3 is TGTGCCAGCAGCCTTTCCGGGACAGTAAGCTCCTACGAGCAGTACTTC.

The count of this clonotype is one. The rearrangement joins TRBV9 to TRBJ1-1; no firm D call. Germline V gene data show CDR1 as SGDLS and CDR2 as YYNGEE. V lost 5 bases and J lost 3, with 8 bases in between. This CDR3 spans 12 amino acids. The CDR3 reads CASRSQDTEAFF. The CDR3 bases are TGTGCCAGCAGAAGCCAGGACACTGAAGCTTTCTTT.

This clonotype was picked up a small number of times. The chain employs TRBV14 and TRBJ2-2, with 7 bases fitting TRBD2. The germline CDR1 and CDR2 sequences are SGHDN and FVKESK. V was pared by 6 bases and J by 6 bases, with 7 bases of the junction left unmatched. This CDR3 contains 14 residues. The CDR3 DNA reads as TGTGCCAGCAGACGTACGGCGGGGGCCGGGGAGCTGTTTTTT. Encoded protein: CASRRTAGAGELFF. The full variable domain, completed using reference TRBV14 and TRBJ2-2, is EAGVTQFPSHSVIEKGQTVTLRCDPISGHDNLYWYRRVMGKEIKFLLHFVKESKQDESGMPNNRFLAERTGGTYSTLKVQPAELEDSGVYFCASRRTAGAGELFFGEGSRLTVL.

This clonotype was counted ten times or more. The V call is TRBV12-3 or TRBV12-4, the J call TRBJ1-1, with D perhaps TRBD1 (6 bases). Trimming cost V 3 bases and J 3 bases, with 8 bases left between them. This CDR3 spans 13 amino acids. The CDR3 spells CASSFGGDTEAFF. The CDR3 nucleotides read TGTGCCAGCAGTTTTGGGGGCGACACTGAAGCTTTCTTT.